The clone carrying this TCR beta chain was observed a single time. Its antigen is undetermined. The record originates from a study of T cell responses to AZD1222 COVID-19 vaccine. Notes on the study in general: Repertoires were sampled only after the peak T cell response. Most donors were white British and more were female, and clonal diversity was possibly underestimated. Spike-specific TCR breadth and depth went up after people got two AZD1222 doses. Baseline seropositivity occurred in only six or seven AZD1222 recipients.

The method was immunoSEQ multiplex PCR; TCRdb's version includes in-frame clones alone and lacks a portion of them. The data show approximately 220,000 clones, with 93% seen just once and more than 0.8% held by the top ten. Sequenced material: peripheral blood, taken on day 0 of MenACWY control vaccination. The TCR sequence derives from an adult in good health.

The CDR3 loop is CAISSGGEAFF. The CDR3 DNA reads TGTGCCATCAGCTCAGGGGGTGAAGCTTTCTTT. The chain carries TRBV10-3 and TRBJ1-1, with 7 bases lining up with TRBD1. The V and J ends lost 6 bases and 7 bases, in that order; junction bases with no gene match: 2. Germline V gene data show CDR1 as ENHRY and CDR2 as SYGVKD. This CDR3 is built from 11 residues.